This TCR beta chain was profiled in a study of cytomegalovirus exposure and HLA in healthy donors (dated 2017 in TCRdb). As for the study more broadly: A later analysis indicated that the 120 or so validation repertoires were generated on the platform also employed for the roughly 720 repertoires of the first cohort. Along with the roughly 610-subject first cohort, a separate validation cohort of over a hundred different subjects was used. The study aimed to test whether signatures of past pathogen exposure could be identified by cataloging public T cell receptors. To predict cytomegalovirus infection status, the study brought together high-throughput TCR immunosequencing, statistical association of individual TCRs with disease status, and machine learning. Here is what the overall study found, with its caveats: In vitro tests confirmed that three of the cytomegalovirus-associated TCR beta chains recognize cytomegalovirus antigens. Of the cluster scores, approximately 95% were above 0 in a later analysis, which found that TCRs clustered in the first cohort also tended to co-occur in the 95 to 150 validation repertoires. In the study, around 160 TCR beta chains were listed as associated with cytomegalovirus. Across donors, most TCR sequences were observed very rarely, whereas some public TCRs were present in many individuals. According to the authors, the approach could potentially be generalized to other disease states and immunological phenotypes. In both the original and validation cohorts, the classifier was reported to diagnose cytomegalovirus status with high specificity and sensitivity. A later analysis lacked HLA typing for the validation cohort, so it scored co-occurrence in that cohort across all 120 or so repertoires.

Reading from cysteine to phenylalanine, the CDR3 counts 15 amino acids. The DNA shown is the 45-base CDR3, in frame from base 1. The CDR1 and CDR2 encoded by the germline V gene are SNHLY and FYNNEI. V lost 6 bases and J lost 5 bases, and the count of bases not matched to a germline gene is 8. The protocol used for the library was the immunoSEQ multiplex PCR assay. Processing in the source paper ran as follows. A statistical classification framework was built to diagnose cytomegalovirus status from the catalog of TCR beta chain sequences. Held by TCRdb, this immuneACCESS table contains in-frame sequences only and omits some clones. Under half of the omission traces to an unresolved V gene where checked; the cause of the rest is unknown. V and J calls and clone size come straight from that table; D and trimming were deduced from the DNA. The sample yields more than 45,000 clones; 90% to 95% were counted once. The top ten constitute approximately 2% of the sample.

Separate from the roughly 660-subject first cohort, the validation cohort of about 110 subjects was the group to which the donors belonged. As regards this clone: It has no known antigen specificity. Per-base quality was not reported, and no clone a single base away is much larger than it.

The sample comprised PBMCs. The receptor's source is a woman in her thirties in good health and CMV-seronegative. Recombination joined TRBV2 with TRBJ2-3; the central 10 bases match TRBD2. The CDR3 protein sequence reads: CASRWGLASGDTQYF. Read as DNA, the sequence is TGTGCCAGCAGATGGGGACTAGCGTCGGGAGATACGCAGTATTTT.